This is a list of T cell receptor beta chains from one sample in a study of shared clonotypes between healthy human individuals. The table came from immunoSEQ multiplex PCR; TCRdb's copy has only in-frame clones and leaves some out. The repertoire holds roughly 490,000 clones, with around 80% as singletons. Sequencing input: PBMCs. The receptors stem from a woman aged 40-49 years in good health. Some clones in this sample may be carry-over from other donors' samples. CDR3s include the opening cysteine and the closing phenylalanine or tryptophan. D genes are given only for firm matches. Clone size is shown for a subset of rows, as once, few, many or a class of expanded clone.

j_gene,v_gene,abundance,d_gene,CDR3aa,CDR3nt
TRBJ2-3,TRBV27,-,TRBD2,CASSRASGRVWADTQYF,TGTGCCAGCAGTAGGGCTAGCGGGAGGGTATGGGCAGATACGCAGTATTTT
TRBJ2-1,TRBV11-1,-,TRBD1,CASSPPTGGARNEQFF,TGTGCCAGCAGCCCCCCGACAGGGGGCGCGAGGAATGAGCAGTTCTTC
TRBJ2-2,TRBV30,-,TRBD1,CAWSVQGRELFF,TGTGCCTGGAGTGTACAGGGGCGGGAGCTGTTTTTT
TRBJ2-7,TRBV10-3,-,TRBD2,CAISPQWTSGNEQYF,TGTGCCATCAGTCCTCAGTGGACTAGCGGAAACGAGCAGTACTTC
TRBJ2-7,TRBV19,-,-,CASSEDGHEQYF,TGTGCCAGTAGTGAGGACGGCCACGAGCAGTACTTC
TRBJ1-1,TRBV2,few,-,CASSAGSVAFF,TGTGCCAGCAGTGCTGGATCGGTGGCTTTCTTT
TRBJ2-7,TRBV10-3,-,-,CAISGPPAYEQYF,TGTGCCATCAGTGGACCGCCGGCCTACGAGCAGTACTTC
TRBJ2-2,TRBV4-1,-,-,CASSPEGGVTGELFF,TGCGCCAGCAGCCCAGAGGGGGGGGTCACCGGGGAGCTGTTTTTT
TRBJ2-7,TRBV9,-,TRBD2,CASSRTSGAGEQYF,TGTGCCAGCAGCCGGACTAGCGGGGCGGGCGAGCAGTACTTC
TRBJ2-5,TRBV5-1,-,TRBD2,CASSGGLGETQYF,TGCGCCAGCAGCGGGGGACTAGGTGAGACCCAGTACTTC
TRBJ2-3,TRBV2,-,-,CASRQAPSASTDTQYF,TGTGCCAGCAGGCAGGCTCCTAGCGCAAGCACAGATACGCAGTATTTT
TRBJ2-2,TRBV5-1,-,-,CASSLTAGTNTGELFF,TGCGCCAGCAGCCTTACCGCCGGGACCAACACCGGGGAGCTGTTTTTT
TRBJ2-5,TRBV18,-,TRBD2,CASSPGLAGETQYF,TGTGCCAGCTCACCAGGTCTAGCGGGAGAGACCCAGTACTTC
TRBJ2-7,TRBV27,-,TRBD2,CASSFDSSGTYEQYF,TGTGCCAGCAGTTTCGATTCTAGCGGGACGTACGAGCAGTACTTC
TRBJ2-7,TRBV13,-,-,CASSLTGSPYEQYF,TGTGCCAGCAGCTTAACGGGGAGTCCCTACGAGCAGTACTTC
TRBJ1-4,TRBV29-1,-,-,CSVGLQSTNEKLFF,TGCAGCGTTGGTTTACAGTCAACTAATGAAAAACTGTTTTTT
TRBJ1-3,TRBV19,-,TRBD1,CASSAGQGTGNTIYF,TGTGCCAGTAGTGCCGGACAGGGCACGGGAAACACCATATATTTT
TRBJ1-1,TRBV6-5,-,-,CASNSGYNTEAFF,TGTGCCAGCAACTCCGGGTATAACACTGAAGCTTTCTTT
TRBJ2-7,TRBV6-4,few,-,CASSRQRTAYEQYF,TGTGCCAGCAGCCGACAGCGCACAGCCTACGAGCAGTACTTC
TRBJ1-1,TRBV5-1,-,-,CASETVENTEAFF,TGCGCCAGCGAGACGGTCGAGAACACTGAAGCTTTCTTT
TRBJ2-5,TRBV7-9,-,-,CASSLVGGWTQYF,TGTGCCAGCAGCTTAGTCGGGGGATGGACCCAGTACTTC
TRBJ1-6,TRBV5-1,-,TRBD1,CASSSGQGKSPLHF,TGCGCCAGCAGCTCGGGACAGGGAAAGTCACCCCTCCACTTT
TRBJ2-5,TRBV5-4,-,-,CASSFGQIQETQYF,TGTGCCAGCAGCTTTGGTCAGATCCAAGAGACCCAGTACTTC
TRBJ1-1,TRBV11-2,-,-,CASSLGGAMNTEAFF,TGTGCCAGCAGCCTGGGGGGGGCCATGAACACTGAAGCTTTCTTT
TRBJ1-4,TRBV30,-,-,CASGPGSIGEKLFF,TGTGCCTCCGGCCCAGGAAGCATAGGTGAAAAACTGTTTTTT
TRBJ2-3,TRBV30,-,-,CAWRRPGGVRDTQYF,TGTGCCTGGAGAAGGCCCGGGGGAGTAAGAGATACGCAGTATTTT
TRBJ2-1,TRBV7-8,-,-,CASSLSTGNEQFF,TGTGCCAGCAGCTTATCTACAGGCAATGAGCAGTTCTTC
TRBJ2-7,TRBV4-1,-,-,CASSQEPPGTVTYEQYF,TGCGCCAGCAGCCAAGAGCCACCCGGGACGGTGACCTACGAGCAGTACTTC
TRBJ2-7,TRBV30,-,-,CAWSEDRPPYEQYF,TGTGCCTGGAGTGAAGACAGGCCGCCCTACGAGCAGTACTTC
TRBJ2-7,TRBV19,many,TRBD2,CASSTGLAGSMGQYF,TGTGCCAGTAGTACGGGACTAGCGGGGTCCATGGGGCAGTACTTC
TRBJ1-4,TRBV5-1,once,-,CASSPRSTNEKLFF,TGCGCCAGCAGCCCCCGGTCAACTAATGAAAAACTGTTTTTT
TRBJ2-7,TRBV10-2,-,-,CAPLGKRESAYEQYF,TGCGCCCCCCTAGGAAAACGGGAGAGCGCCTACGAGCAGTACTTC
TRBJ2-1,TRBV11-2,few,-,CASSLDLLVSEQFF,TGTGCCAGCAGCTTAGATTTGCTAGTAAGTGAGCAGTTCTTC
TRBJ1-1,TRBV19,-,TRBD1,CASSPQGAGSEAFF,TGTGCCAGTAGTCCCCAGGGGGCTGGATCGGAAGCTTTCTTT
TRBJ2-7,TRBV27,few,-,CASSLSGPYEQYF,TGTGCCAGCAGTCTTAGCGGTCCCTACGAGCAGTACTTC
TRBJ2-3,TRBV7-3,-,TRBD1,CASSLIGTVNTDTQYF,TGTGCCAGCAGCTTAATTGGGACAGTGAACACAGATACGCAGTATTTT
TRBJ2-1,TRBV30,once,TRBD2,CAWNSLRGRVEQFF,TGTGCCTGGAACTCACTCCGCGGGAGAGTTGAGCAGTTCTTC
TRBJ1-5,TRBV27,-,TRBD1,CASSSLRTGRYQPQHF,TGTGCCAGCAGCTCCTTGCGGACAGGGCGGTATCAGCCCCAGCATTTT
TRBJ2-2,TRBV7-8,-,-,CASSVTRTNTGELFF,TGTGCCAGCAGCGTGACTAGGACTAACACCGGGGAGCTGTTTTTT
TRBJ2-3,TRBV6-5,-,-,CASSRTRAWDTQYF,TGTGCCAGCAGTCGAACCAGGGCGTGGGATACGCAGTATTTT
TRBJ1-1,TRBV11-1,-,-,CASSLEGMNTEAFF,TGTGCCAGCAGCTTAGAGGGCATGAACACTGAAGCTTTCTTT
TRBJ2-1,TRBV14,many,-,CASSQGNRGPEQFF,TGTGCCAGCAGCCAAGGGAATAGGGGCCCTGAGCAGTTCTTC
TRBJ2-1,TRBV7-3,-,-,CASSPPAGDEQFF,TGTGCCAGCAGCCCCCCCGCTGGGGATGAGCAGTTCTTC
TRBJ1-1,TRBV28,few,-,CASLRGNTEAFF,TGTGCCTCCCTGAGGGGTAACACTGAAGCTTTCTTT
TRBJ2-7,TRBV28,many,-,CASSLEVTGYEQYF,TGTGCCAGCAGTTTGGAGGTTACGGGCTACGAGCAGTACTTC
TRBJ2-5,TRBV25-1,-,-,CASSVTGKKRAETQYF,TGTGCCAGCAGCGTGACCGGGAAAAAGAGGGCAGAGACCCAGTACTTC
TRBJ1-5,TRBV23-1,-,TRBD1,CASSQSRGVDAGNQPQHF,TGCGCCAGCAGTCAATCCAGGGGGGTTGACGCGGGCAATCAGCCCCAGCATTTT
TRBJ1-5,TRBV9,-,-,CASSSNGNGQPDSNQPQHF,TGTGCCAGCAGTTCAAACGGGAATGGACAGCCGGATAGCAATCAGCCCCAGCATTTT
TRBJ1-5,TRBV19,-,TRBD1,CASIDGQGAFPFNQPQHF,TGTGCCAGTATCGACGGACAGGGGGCTTTCCCCTTTAATCAGCCCCAGCATTTT